Following are 23 T cell receptor beta chains from one sample sequenced in a study of CD8+ T cells in alopecia areata. Sequencing used cDNA as its template, made by extracting RNA and reverse transcribing it. TCRdb's table, derived via immunoSEQ multiplex PCR, lists solely in-frame clones and lacks some. This repertoire shows about 180,000 clones, about 51% found once; its top ten account for about a tenth. Treatment given: oral pan-JAK inhibitor, 5-10 mg twice daily. The sample was CD8+ T cells sorted from blood, taken around week 54, from a patient treated with tofacitinib. The receptors stem from a human donor with alopecia areata.

This clone was seen a few times. The rearrangement uses TRBV4-3 and TRBJ2-5, with 9 positions matching TRBD1. Trimming took 8 bases from V and 3 from J; bases not matched to a gene: 13. CDR1 is LGHNA and CDR2 is YSLEER in the germline V gene. The CDR3 has 16 residues. Here the CDR3 reads CASCRTGTGREETQYF. CDR3 in DNA: TGCGCCAGCTGCAGGACCGGGACAGGGCGCGAAGAGACCCAGTACTTC.

This clone was observed a single time. V is TRBV29-1 and J is TRBJ2-1, with D tentatively TRBD2 (5 bases). V shed 6 bases and J shed 0 bases, with 12 bases lying between them. This CDR3 comprises 14 residues. Germline CDR1 SQVTM, CDR2 ANQGSEA. Here the CDR3 reads CSVLSGVSYNEQFF. CDR3 coding DNA: TGCAGCGTCCTCTCCGGGGTCTCCTACAATGAGCAGTTCTTC.

This clone has a handful of counts. This chain joins TRBV6-5 and TRBJ1-2; D perhaps matches TRBD1 (5 bases). Germline V gives CDR1 MNHEY, CDR2 SVGAGI. This CDR3 has 13 residues. The V gene lost 3 bases and the J gene lost 4 bases, with 9 bases spanning the gap. CDR3 DNA sequence: TGTGCCAGCAGTTATGCGGGACTCTATGGCTACACCTTC. Its protein product is CASSYAGLYGYTF.

A remark on this clone: With a far larger clone one base away, a read error is the likely cause. The genes are TRBV6-4 and TRBJ2-3, with 13 bases aligning to TRBD2. The V and J ends lost 5 bases and 4 bases, in that order; junction bases with no gene match: 3. This CDR3 region has 15 residues. Germline V lookup: CDR1 MRHNA, CDR2 SNTAGT. CDR3 DNA sequence: TGTGCCAGCAGTTACACTAGCGGGGGGGCAGATACGCAGTATTTT. It specifies CASSYTSGGADTQYF.

This chain joins TRBV19 and TRBJ1-5; D not certain. V was cut by 5 bases and J by 5 bases, with 10 bases left in between. Germline V gene sequence: CDR1 LNHDA, CDR2 SQIVND (reference sequence). The CDR3 contains 13 residues. CDR3 sequence (DNA): TGTGCCAGTAGTGCCGGATTGTATCAGCCCCAGCATTTT. It yields the protein CASSAGLYQPQHF.

This clone was seen a handful of times. V gene TRBV9 combines with J gene TRBJ1-1; D is undetermined. The length of the CDR3 is 13 residues. CDR1 and CDR2 from the germline V gene are SGDLS and YYNGEE. Trimming took off 0 bases at V and 4 bases at J, with 7 bases between the two ends. CDR3 DNA: TGTGCCAGCAGCGTAGGCCAGACCACTGAAGCTTTCTTT. Encoded protein: CASSVGQTTEAFF. Full variable domain (outside the CDR3, taken from reference TRBV9 and TRBJ1-1): DSGVTQTPKHLITATGQRVTLRCSPRSGDLSVYWYQQSLDQGLQFLIQYYNGEERAKGNILERFSAQQFPDLHSELNLSSLELGDSALYFCASSVGQTTEAFFGQGTRLTVV.

This chain joins TRBV29-1 and TRBJ2-3, with D tentatively TRBD2 (6 bases). Germline CDR1 SQVTM, CDR2 ANQGSEA. CDR3 length equals 12 residues. The CDR3 spells CIMVGTTDTQYF. In nucleotides, the CDR3 is TGCATCATGGTGGGGACTACAGATACGCAGTATTTT.

This clone was recorded once. This rearrangement joins TRBV5-1 to TRBJ1-5, with D uncertain. Trimming removed 4 bases from V and 4 bases from J, with 9 bases in between. From germline, CDR1 is SGHRS and CDR2 YFSETQ. This CDR3 region has 13 residues. CDR3 region: CASSPDPNQPQHF. The CDR3 DNA is TGCGCCAGCAGCCCCGATCCAAATCAGCCCCAGCATTTT. Full variable domain (missing parts from reference TRBV5-1 and TRBJ1-5): KAGVTQTPRYLIKTRGQQVTLSCSPISGHRSVSWYQQTPGQGLQFLFEYFSETQRNKGNFPGRFSGRQFSNSRSEMNVSTLELGDSALYLCASSPDPNQPQHFGDGTRLSIL.

The V gene is TRBV7-9, the J gene TRBJ1-2; D remains unclear. V was trimmed by 2 bases and J by 13 bases, leaving 14 bases between them. This CDR3 spans 12 amino acids. The germline CDR1 and CDR2 sequences are SEHNR and FQNEAQ (reference sequence). The CDR3 nucleotides read TGTGCCAGCAGCTTAATAAGCCCCCCGTTCACCTTC. This encodes CASSLISPPFTF.

CDR3 loop: CASSSLETGAYEQYF. For the CDR3, the DNA is TGTGCCAGCAGTTCCCTAGAGACAGGAGCCTACGAGCAGTACTTC. The chain links TRBV6-5 to TRBJ2-7, with D perhaps TRBD1 (6 bases). The CDR3 has 15 amino acids. CDR1 and CDR2 (germline): MNHEY, SVGAGI. With 4 bases removed from V and 2 bases from J, the gap between germline ends came to 15 bases.

This clone was recorded only once. J is TRBJ1-1 and V is TRBV5-1, with D tentatively TRBD1 (5 bases). Trimming took off 1 base at V and 7 bases at J, with 11 bases between the two ends. Germline-derived CDR1 and CDR2 are SGHRS and YFSETQ. The length of the CDR3 is 13 residues. The CDR3 loop reads CASSLTRDGEAFF. In DNA, the CDR3 is TGCGCCAGCAGCTTGACCCGGGACGGTGAAGCTTTCTTT.

This clone was observed a few times. The chain recombines TRBV2 with TRBJ2-1; no definite D call. The length of the CDR3 is 13 residues. The V gene's germline CDR1 is SNHLY and CDR2 FYNNEI. V was pared by 7 bases and J by 6 bases, with 13 bases between. Here the CDR3 DNA reads TGTGCCAGCAATCTGGACGTGGGCAATGAGCAGTTCTTC. Amino acids: CASNLDVGNEQFF.

The chain is built from TRBV5-4 and TRBJ2-1; D is possibly TRBD2 (6 bases). The V gene lost 1 base and the J gene lost 6 bases, with 11 bases spanning the gap. This CDR3 is built from 14 residues. The germline V gene encodes CDR1 SGHNT and CDR2 YYREEE (reference sequence). The CDR3 coding sequence is TGTGCCAGCAGCTTGCCGGGGGACCGCAATGAGCAGTTCTTC. It specifies CASSLPGDRNEQFF.

V gene TRBV5-1 combines with J gene TRBJ2-5; TRBD1 is a possible D gene (5 bases). V lost 5 bases, J lost 2 bases, and 13 bases lay in between. The CDR3 contains 14 residues. Germline CDR1 reads SGHRS; CDR2 reads YFSETQ. The CDR3 DNA reads as TGCGCCAGCAGGCAGCAGGGCTCGCAAGAGACCCAGTACTTC. It yields the protein CASRQQGSQETQYF.

CDR3 loop: CASSERRRPSTDTQYF. As DNA, the CDR3 is TGTGCCAGCAGTGAACGACGGAGGCCTAGCACAGATACGCAGTATTTT. The chain recombines TRBV6-1 with TRBJ2-3, with a possible D match to TRBD2 (5 bases). V lost 2 bases to trimming and J lost 0 bases, with 12 bases between them. Germline assignment: CDR1 MNHNS and CDR2 SASEGT. The CDR3 extends over 16 amino acids.

This chain joins TRBV7-6 and TRBJ2-7, with D uncertain. The CDR3 is 13 residues long. Trimming stripped 5 bases from V and 4 bases from J, with 12 bases between. Germline V lookup: CDR1 SGHVS, CDR2 FNYEAQ. CDR3 sequence: CASSLMDGYEQYF. CDR3 nucleotides: TGTGCCAGCAGCCTAATGGACGGTTACGAGCAGTACTTC.

This clone was observed a single time. The rearrangement uses TRBV27 and TRBJ1-4; no firm D call. V lost 8 bases, J lost 5 bases, and 9 bases lay in between. The CDR3 is made up of 12 amino acids. From germline, CDR1 is MNHEY and CDR2 SMNVEV (reference sequence). The chain's CDR3 is CASANSNEKLFF. The CDR3 DNA reads as TGTGCCAGCGCGAATTCAAATGAAAAACTGTTTTTT.

The chain is built from TRBV7-2 and TRBJ2-5; D unclear. The CDR3 has 15 residues. The germline V and J ends were trimmed by 5 bases and 5 bases, with 18 bases remaining between them. Germline-derived CDR1 and CDR2 are SGHTA and FQGNSA. For the CDR3, the DNA is TGTGCCAGCAGCACATCCCCTAGAAGCCACGAGACCCAGTACTTC. Residues: CASSTSPRSHETQYF.

The chain joins TRBV30 to TRBJ2-5; a weak D match, TRBD2 (6 bases). Germline V gene sequence: CDR1 GTSNPN, CDR2 SVGIG (reference sequence). V lost 3 bases, J lost 5 bases, and 16 bases lay in between. This CDR3 is built from 14 residues. Here the CDR3 DNA reads TGTGCCTGGAGACTCCAAGGGAGGCTCGAGACCCAGTACTTC. Residues: CAWRLQGRLETQYF.

This clone came up a few times. The chain links TRBV15 to TRBJ2-1, with 7 bases that match TRBD2. The CDR3 loop spans 15 amino acids. V lost 6 bases, J lost 8 bases, and 13 bases stayed unmatched. CDR1 and CDR2 (germline): LNHNV, YYDKDF (reference sequence). This CDR3 is CATRTLADGGDEQFF. As DNA, the CDR3 is TGTGCCACCAGGACGCTAGCGGATGGTGGCGATGAGCAGTTCTTC. Combining the CDR3 with reference TRBV15 and TRBJ2-1 gives the whole variable domain DAMVIQNPRYQVTQFGKPVTLSCSQTLNHNVMYWYQQKSSQAPKLLFHYYDKDFNNEADTPDNFQSRRPNTSFCFLDIRSPGLGDTAMYLCATRTLADGGDEQFFGPGTRLTVL.

This chain uses TRBV5-4 with TRBJ2-5, with 10 bases identical to TRBD2. The CDR3 length is 15 residues. Per germline, CDR1 SGHNT and CDR2 YYREEE (reference sequence). V trimming: 4 bases; J trimming: 1 base; junction bases outside the gene matches: 4. CDR3 sequence (DNA): TGTGCCAGCAGCCGGACTAGCGGTGTCCAAGAGACCCAGTACTTC. It is translated as CASSRTSGVQETQYF.

V usage is TRBV29-1 and J usage is TRBJ1-2; 8 nucleotides line up with TRBD1. CDR1 is SQVTM, CDR2 ANQGSEA, per germline. CDR3 length: 13 residues. Trimming cost V 2 bases and J 7 bases; bases outside gene matches: 6. CDR3 in DNA: TGCAGCGTTGAACCAGGGGGCGCGGTTGGCTACACCTTC. Its protein product is CSVEPGGAVGYTF.

The chain uses TRBV27 and TRBJ2-7; D remains ambiguous. The V and J ends lost 5 bases and 4 bases respectively, with 6 bases between them. In germline, CDR1 is MNHEY, CDR2 SMNVEV (reference sequence). The CDR3 contains 11 residues. CDR3 sequence (DNA): TGTGCCAGCAGTCAAGGTTACGAGCAGTACTTC. Translation: CASSQGYEQYF.